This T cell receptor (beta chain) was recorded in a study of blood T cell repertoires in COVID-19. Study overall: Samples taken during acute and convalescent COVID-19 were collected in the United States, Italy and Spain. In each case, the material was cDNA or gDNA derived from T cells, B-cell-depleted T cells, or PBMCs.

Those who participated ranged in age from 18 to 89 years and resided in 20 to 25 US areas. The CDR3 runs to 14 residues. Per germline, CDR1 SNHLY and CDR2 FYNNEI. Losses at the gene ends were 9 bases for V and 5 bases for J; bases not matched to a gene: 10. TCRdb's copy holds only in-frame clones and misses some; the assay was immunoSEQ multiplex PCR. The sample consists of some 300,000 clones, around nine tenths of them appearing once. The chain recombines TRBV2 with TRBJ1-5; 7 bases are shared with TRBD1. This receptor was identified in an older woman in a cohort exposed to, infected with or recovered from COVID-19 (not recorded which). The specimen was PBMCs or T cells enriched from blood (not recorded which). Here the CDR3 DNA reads TGTGCCAGTCAGACAGGGAGTTTAGATCAGCCCCAGCATTTT. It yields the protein CASQTGSLDQPQHF.